The clone carrying this T cell receptor beta chain was counted only a few times. The antigen is not known. Every donor was a healthy person donating bone marrow. This record belongs to a study of cytomegalovirus exposure and HLA in healthy donors. Study summary: Among the 300 to 500 genotyped donors, approximately 81% were placed in the Caucasian-associated ancestry cluster.

The CDR3 is 14 amino acids. Germline V lookup: CDR1 LGHNA, CDR2 YNFKEQ. With 6 bases clipped from V and 4 bases from J, the junction kept 5 bases outside the gene matches. Primers included in the PCR were 60 Vbeta and 13 Jbeta primers. The protocol was immunoSEQ multiplex PCR, while the TCRdb copy is restricted to in-frame clones and leaves out a portion. The repertoire holds around 41,000 clones, with 60% to 75% as singletons. Study-level results: While the bulk of TCR sequences proved rare, some public TCRs turned up in many donors. Serostatus for CMV was the only available immune exposure information.

The sample consisted of PBMCs. The TCR comes from a man aged 40-49 years in good health and CMV-seronegative. This sequence joins TRBV4-2 and TRBJ1-5, with 8 bases matching TRBD1. CDR3 DNA sequence: TGTGCCAGCAGACTTACAGGGGGAAATCAGCCCCAGCATTTT. Protein: CASRLTGGNQPQHF.